The 17 T cell receptor beta chains in this list originate from one sample, sequenced in a study of blood T cell repertoires in COVID-19. Profiling relied on immunoSEQ multiplex PCR, and the TCRdb table lists in-frame clones only, not all of them. The data contain fewer than 250,000 clones, roughly 81% of them singletons. Material for sequencing was peripheral blood. Every receptor here comes from a man aged 50 to 60 with acute or convalescent COVID-19.

The chain employs TRBV24-1 and TRBJ2-3, with D hard to call. The V gene's germline CDR1 is KGHDR and CDR2 SFDVKD. Trimming stripped 1 base from V and 6 bases from J, with 4 bases between. There are 12 residues in the CDR3. The CDR3 protein is CATSDFADTQYF. DNA for the CDR3: TGTGCCACCAGTGATTTTGCGGATACGCAGTATTTT.

The rearrangement joins TRBV28 to TRBJ2-2; D possibly corresponds to TRBD1 (6 bases). The germline V gene has CDR1 MDHEN and CDR2 SYDVKM. Trimming stripped 3 bases from V and 8 bases from J, with 10 bases between. The CDR3 runs 13 residues. CDR3 loop: CASSLGARGELFF. The CDR3 nucleotides are TGTGCCAGCAGTTTGGGGGCAAGGGGGGAGCTGTTTTTT.

In this sample, this clone turned up a few times. This chain uses TRBV7-9 with TRBJ2-1; 8 bases are shared with TRBD2. Germline CDR1 reads SEHNR; CDR2 reads FQNEAQ (reference sequence). This CDR3 contains 16 residues. With V trimmed by 5 bases and J by 5 bases, 11 bases remained unmatched. The CDR3 nucleotides are TGTGCCAGCAGCCCATCGGGGGGGGCTTACAACAATGAGCAGTTCTTC. Encoded protein: CASSPSGGAYNNEQFF.

The chain carries TRBV19 and TRBJ1-6; 7 nucleotides match TRBD1. The CDR3 totals 13 residues. Trimming took 5 bases from V and 13 from J; bases not matched to a gene: 8. CDR1 is LNHDA and CDR2 is SQIVND in the germline V gene (reference sequence). The CDR3 is CASSSQGFLPLHF. The DNA for the CDR3 is TGTGCCAGTAGTTCACAGGGGTTCTTGCCCCTCCACTTT.

This chain uses TRBV2 with TRBJ1-1; D remains unclear. Germline V gene sequence: CDR1 SNHLY, CDR2 FYNNEI. V lost 8 bases and J 7 bases, leaving 11 bases between the germline ends. The CDR3 consists of 11 residues. CDR3: CASVAEVEAFF. CDR3 coding DNA: TGTGCCAGCGTGGCGGAGGTTGAAGCTTTCTTT.

The chain joins TRBV19 to TRBJ1-5, with 9 bases lining up with TRBD1. The CDR3 length is 15 residues. With V trimmed by 0 bases and J by 6 bases, 3 bases remained unmatched. Per germline, CDR1 LNHDA and CDR2 SQIVND (reference sequence). The CDR3 DNA reads as TGTGCCAGTAGTATAGAGGGGACAGGGATTCAGCCCCAGCATTTT. This gives the protein CASSIEGTGIQPQHF. Full variable domain (missing parts from reference TRBV19 and TRBJ1-5): DGGITQSPKYLFRKEGQNVTLSCEQNLNHDAMYWYRQDPGQGLRLIYYSQIVNDFQKGDIAEGYSVSREKKESFPLTVTSAQKNPTAFYLCASSIEGTGIQPQHFGDGTRLSIL.

CDR3 coding DNA: TGCAGCGTTGAGGAGGACAGGGGCACAGATACGCAGTATTTT. Its translation is CSVEEDRGTDTQYF. The V gene is TRBV29-1, the J gene TRBJ2-3, with 8 bases fitting TRBD1. Per the germline V gene, CDR1 is SQVTM and CDR2 is ANQGSEA. V lost 3 bases and J lost 1; bases outside the gene matches: 3. The length of the CDR3 is 14 residues.

The chain carries TRBV5-4 and TRBJ2-5; tentative D call: TRBD1 (5 bases). Germline V CDR1 and CDR2: SGHNT, YYREEE (reference sequence). The CDR3 is 17 amino acids. With 2 bases removed from V and 0 bases from J, the gap between germline ends came to 17 bases. The CDR3 coding sequence is TGTGCCAGCAGCTTTTCCTTCAGACAGTGGGACCAAGAGACCCAGTACTTC. It specifies CASSFSFRQWDQETQYF. The entire variable domain, with the rest obtained from reference TRBV5-4 and TRBJ2-5, is as follows: ETGVTQSPTHLIKTRGQQVTLRCSSQSGHNTVSWYQQALGQGPQFIFQYYREEENGRGNFPPRFSGLQFPNYSSELNVNALELDDSALYLCASSFSFRQWDQETQYFGPGTRLLVL.

This chain joins TRBV9 and TRBJ2-3, with TRBD1 matching over 9 bases. This CDR3 region has 15 residues. V lost 1 base to trimming and J lost 5 bases; unmatched junction nucleotides: 5. CDR1 is SGDLS and CDR2 is YYNGEE in the germline V gene. CDR3 loop: CASSVTQGAKDTQYF. DNA of the CDR3: TGTGCCAGCAGCGTAACACAGGGGGCAAAAGATACGCAGTATTTT.

The chain combines TRBV4-2 with TRBJ2-1; 12 bases are a match to TRBD2. The CDR3 contains 16 residues. The J segment lost 4 bases and the V segment lost 3 bases, leaving 4 bases of the junction unmatched. Germline CDR1 is LGHNA and CDR2 is YNFKEQ. The CDR3, as DNA: TGTGCCAGCAGCCACGAGACTAGCGGGAGATACAATGAGCAGTTCTTC. Residues: CASSHETSGRYNEQFF.

The chain carries TRBV5-1 and TRBJ1-2, with TRBD1 identical over 9 bases. In germline, CDR1 is SGHRS, CDR2 YFSETQ. The V gene end was trimmed by 2 bases and the J gene end by 4 bases; junction bases not matched to a gene: 9. CDR3 length: 16 residues. DNA of the CDR3: TGCGCCAGCAGCTTAAGTGGGACGACAGGGGGCTATGGCTACACCTTC. Translation gives CASSLSGTTGGYGYTF.

V gene TRBV6-5 combines with J gene TRBJ2-3; 10 nucleotides line up with TRBD2. V gave up 7 bases and J gave up 13 bases; unmatched junction bases: 14. Germline V gene sequence: CDR1 MNHEY, CDR2 SVGAGI. The CDR3 covers 14 residues. CDR3 nucleotides: TGTGCCAGCATGGGCGGGTCTAGCGGGAGTTTGAAGTATTTT. It yields the protein CASMGGSSGSLKYF.

The chain has TRBV13 and TRBJ1-5, with 7 bases that match TRBD1. V gave up 3 bases and J gave up 4 bases; unmatched junction bases: 3. Germline assignment: CDR1 PRHDT and CDR2 FYEKMQ (reference sequence). The CDR3 runs to 14 residues. CDR3 DNA: TGTGCCAGCAGCTTTTCAGGGGGGAATCAGCCCCAGCATTTT. Residues: CASSFSGGNQPQHF.

This chain joins TRBV28 and TRBJ2-3; the match to TRBD2 covers 9 bases. The germline V gene has CDR1 MDHEN and CDR2 SYDVKM. Unmatched junction bases numbered 4, after V lost 5 bases and J lost 1 base. CDR3 length equals 15 residues. CDR3 nucleotides: TGTGCCAGCAGTCGACTAGCGGACCGCACAGATACGCAGTATTTT. It encodes CASSRLADRTDTQYF.

The V call is TRBV5-1, the J call TRBJ2-4; 10 bases match TRBD1. Germline V gives CDR1 SGHRS, CDR2 YFSETQ. V lost 3 bases, J lost 7 bases, and 4 bases stayed unmatched. There are 14 residues in the CDR3. The CDR3 loop reads CASSWGDRGNIQYF. In nucleotides, the CDR3 is TGCGCCAGCAGCTGGGGGGACAGGGGTAACATTCAGTACTTC. The full variable domain, rest sourced from reference TRBV5-1 and TRBJ2-4, is KAGVTQTPRYLIKTRGQQVTLSCSPISGHRSVSWYQQTPGQGLQFLFEYFSETQRNKGNFPGRFSGRQFSNSRSEMNVSTLELGDSALYLCASSWGDRGNIQYFGAGTRLSVL.

The chain recombines TRBV6-1 with TRBJ1-1; D is uncertain. With 2 bases removed from V and 1 base from J, the gap between germline ends came to 8 bases. The CDR3 runs 14 residues. Germline V gene data show CDR1 as MNHNS and CDR2 as SASEGT. CDR3 protein: CASSENWANTEAFF. The CDR3 DNA reads as TGTGCCAGCAGTGAAAACTGGGCGAACACTGAAGCTTTCTTT.

The chain combines TRBV19 with TRBJ1-2; tentative D call: TRBD1 (6 bases). V shed 5 bases and J shed 4 bases, with 14 bases lying between them. The germline V gene has CDR1 LNHDA and CDR2 SQIVND (reference sequence). The CDR3 consists of 14 residues. The CDR3 here is CASSQGPRTYGYTF. CDR3 in DNA: TGTGCCAGTAGTCAGGGGCCGCGAACCTATGGCTACACCTTC.